The clone carrying this T cell receptor (beta chain) was detected many times. Its antigen is unidentified. One entry per CDR3 protein, called by TCRdb with MiXCR from the RT-PCR reads. The table has 490,000 or so distinct CDR3 sequences, less than 10% seen once; the top ten hold approximately 12%. These data come from a study of response to subunit inactivated influenza vaccine. Study findings and constraints: The authors suggested that few new T cells are recruited per seasonal influenza vaccination.

This receptor was identified in a man aged 50 to 69 who received an inactivated influenza vaccine. The source was PBMCs from blood, collected about 23 months after vaccination.

CDR3 sequence: CASSPSHEQFF. The DNA for the CDR3 is TGTGCCAGCAGCCCCAGTCATGAGCAGTTCTTC. This sequence joins TRBV7-2 and TRBJ2-1; D not certain. The V and J ends lost 5 bases and 8 bases respectively, with 7 bases between them. CDR3 length equals 11 residues. Germline V lookup: CDR1 SGHTA, CDR2 FQGNSA.